The rows below give T cell receptor beta chains drawn from one sample of a study of cytomegalovirus exposure and HLA in healthy donors. Generated by immunoSEQ multiplex PCR, the TCRdb table keeps only in-frame clones and is missing some. Among fewer than 200,000 clones listed, around four fifths were seen once. Input material: PBMCs. Receptors originate from a woman aged 45-60 years in good health and CMV-seronegative. Each CDR3 is given with its conserved first and last residue. Fields, in order: CDR3 protein, CDR3 DNA, V gene, clone size, D gene, J gene. D genes are given only for firm matches. A clone size is listed for some rows: how often the clone was seen (once, few, many), or a class if it is expanded.

CASSGPQGAKSEYGYTF,TGTGCCAGCAGCGGACCACAGGGGGCCAAGTCGGAGTATGGCTACACCTTC,TRBV9,NA,TRBD1,TRBJ1-2
CASSYGQGGTDTQYF,TGTGCCAGCAGTTACGGGCAGGGGGGCACAGATACGCAGTATTTT,TRBV6-6,NA,TRBD1,TRBJ2-3
CASSFPERVNVLTF,TGTGCCAGCAGCTTTCCTGAGAGAGTCAACGTCCTGACTTTC,TRBV5-4,NA,NA,TRBJ2-6
CSVEVGGGNTIYF,TGCAGCGTTGAAGTCGGTGGTGGAAACACCATATATTTT,TRBV29-1,once,NA,TRBJ1-3
CASSLQGQGAAIAKNIQYF,TGTGCCAGCAGCTTACAGGGACAGGGGGCTGCTATAGCCAAAAACATTCAGTACTTC,TRBV7-2,NA,TRBD1,TRBJ2-4
CASSLLSGSEDTQYF,TGTGCCAGCAGTTTATTGAGCGGGAGTGAAGATACGCAGTATTTT,TRBV28,NA,TRBD2,TRBJ2-3
CASSLGVTWELFF,TGTGCCAGCAGTTTAGGAGTAACTTGGGAGCTGTTTTTT,TRBV27,NA,NA,TRBJ2-2
CASSLPGQGSTEAFF,TGTGCCAGCAGCCTGCCGGGACAGGGGAGCACTGAAGCTTTCTTT,TRBV28,NA,TRBD1,TRBJ1-1
CASSFDRVSEAFF,TGTGCCAGCAGCTTCGACAGGGTATCTGAAGCTTTCTTT,TRBV7-2,NA,TRBD1,TRBJ1-1
CASSVAAGGLVEQFF,TGTGCCAGCAGCGTAGCAGCGGGAGGGCTCGTTGAGCAGTTCTTC,TRBV9,NA,TRBD2,TRBJ2-1
CASSLQAESYNEQFF,TGTGCCAGCAGCTTACAGGCAGAGTCCTACAATGAGCAGTTCTTC,TRBV5-5,NA,NA,TRBJ2-1
CASSRTGEGNQPQHF,TGTGCCAGCAGCCGGACAGGGGAGGGTAATCAGCCCCAGCATTTT,TRBV4-2,NA,TRBD1,TRBJ1-5
CATRDGGWGIQYF,TGTGCCACCAGGGATGGGGGCTGGGGCATTCAGTACTTC,TRBV15,NA,NA,TRBJ2-4
CASSLSRGGGELFF,TGTGCCAGCAGCCTCAGCAGGGGCGGCGGGGAGCTGTTTTTT,TRBV5-8,few,NA,TRBJ2-2
CASSTAGQGGTGELFF,TGTGCCAGTAGTACAGCCGGACAGGGAGGAACCGGGGAGCTGTTTTTT,TRBV19,NA,TRBD1,TRBJ2-2
CASSRDRGLADTQYF,TGTGCCAGCTCAAGGGACAGGGGATTGGCAGATACGCAGTATTTT,TRBV18,NA,TRBD1,TRBJ2-3
CASSLVMGAFLSGLELFF,TGTGCCAGCAGCTTAGTGATGGGGGCGTTTTTGAGTGGCCTTGAGCTGTTTTTT,TRBV11-2,NA,NA,TRBJ2-2
CASSVGGQINEKLFF,TGTGCCAGCAGCGTAGGGGGGCAGATTAATGAAAAACTGTTTTTT,TRBV9,NA,NA,TRBJ1-4
CASSVGGGSPLHF,TGTGCCAGCAGCGTAGGCGGAGGATCACCCCTCCACTTT,TRBV9,NA,NA,TRBJ1-6
CASSQYNYGYTF,TGTGCCAGTAGTCAGTATAACTATGGCTACACCTTC,TRBV19,NA,NA,TRBJ1-2
CASSLQPGSVKRGYTF,TGTGCCAGCAGCTTGCAACCAGGGTCCGTTAAACGCGGCTACACCTTC,TRBV7-2,NA,NA,TRBJ1-2
CASSSTYEQYF,TGTGCCAGCAGTTCCACCTACGAGCAGTACTTC,TRBV27,NA,NA,TRBJ2-7
CASSSAAAGMNTEAFF,TGTGCCAGCAGCTCTGCGGCAGCCGGAATGAACACTGAAGCTTTCTTT,TRBV6-6,NA,NA,TRBJ1-1
CASSQGLAGGETQYF,TGTGCCAGCAGCCAAGGACTAGCGGGAGGGGAGACCCAGTACTTC,TRBV5-4,NA,TRBD2,TRBJ2-5
CASIRTGGTGELFF,TGTGCCAGCATCAGGACAGGGGGCACCGGGGAGCTGTTTTTT,TRBV6-5,NA,TRBD1,TRBJ2-2
CASSFLAGEATQYF,TGTGCCAGCAGTTTCCTAGCGGGGGAGGCTACGCAGTATTTT,TRBV6-4,NA,TRBD2,TRBJ2-3
CASSLGFAGVNYEHYF,TGTGCCAGCAGCTTGGGTTTTGCGGGGGTAAACTACGAGCACTACTTC,TRBV5-4,NA,TRBD2,TRBJ2-7
CASSLGVGARETQYF,TGTGCCAGCAGCTTAGGCGTAGGGGCAAGGGAGACCCAGTACTTC,TRBV7-8,NA,NA,TRBJ2-5
CASSEPRDFTEAFF,TGTGCCAGCAGCGAGCCCCGGGACTTCACTGAAGCTTTCTTT,TRBV5-5,few,NA,TRBJ1-1